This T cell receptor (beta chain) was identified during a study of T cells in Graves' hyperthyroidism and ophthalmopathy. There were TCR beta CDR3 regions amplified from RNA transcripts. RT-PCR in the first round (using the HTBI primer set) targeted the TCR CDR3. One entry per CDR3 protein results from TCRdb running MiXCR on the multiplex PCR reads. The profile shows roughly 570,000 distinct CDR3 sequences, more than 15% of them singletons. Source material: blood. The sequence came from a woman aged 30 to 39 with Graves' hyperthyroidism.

This chain's CDR3 is CASSPQSDTGELFF. CDR3 nucleotide sequence: TGTGCCAGTAGCCCACAGTCGGACACCGGGGAGCTGTTTTTT. The chain carries TRBV19 and TRBJ2-2; D uncertain. The germline V gene encodes CDR1 LNHDA and CDR2 SQIVND (reference sequence). V lost 6 bases and J 3 bases, leaving 11 bases between the germline ends. The CDR3 covers 14 residues.